Sequencing of this T cell receptor beta chain was carried out in a study of T cell repertoires in cytomegalovirus infection. CDR3 length: 18 residues. V lost 0 bases to trimming and J lost 3 bases, with 20 bases between them. Each CDR3 protein is one row after TCRdb ran MiXCR on the reads. The sample holds around 270,000 distinct CDR3 sequences, approximately 8.3% seen once. This clonotype has only a few counts. The chain joins TRBV12-3 or TRBV12-4 to TRBJ1-1; possible D gene TRBD1, 5 bases. This TCR was recovered from a human donor in good health (CMV status not recorded). Some clones in this sample may be carry-over from other donors' samples. Sequenced sample: PBMCs. The CDR3 coding sequence is TGTGCCAGCAGTTTAGCGCTGGTCGACAGCCAGTTGGACACTGAAGCTTTCTTT. It codes for CASSLALVDSQLDTEAFF.